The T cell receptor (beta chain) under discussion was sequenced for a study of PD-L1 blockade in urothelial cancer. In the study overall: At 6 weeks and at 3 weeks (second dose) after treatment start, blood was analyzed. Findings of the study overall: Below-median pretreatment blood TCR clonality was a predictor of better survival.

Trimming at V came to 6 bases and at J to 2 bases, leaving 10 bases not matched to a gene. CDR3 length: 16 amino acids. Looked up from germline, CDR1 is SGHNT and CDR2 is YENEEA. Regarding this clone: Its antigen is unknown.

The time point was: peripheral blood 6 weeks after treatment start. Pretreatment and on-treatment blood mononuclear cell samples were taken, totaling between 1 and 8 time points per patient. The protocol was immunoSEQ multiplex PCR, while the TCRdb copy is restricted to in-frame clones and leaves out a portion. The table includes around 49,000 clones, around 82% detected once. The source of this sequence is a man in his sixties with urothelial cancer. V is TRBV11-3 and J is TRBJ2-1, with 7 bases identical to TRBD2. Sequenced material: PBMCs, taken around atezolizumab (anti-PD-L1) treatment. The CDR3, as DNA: TGTGCCAGCAGTCCTGGGGGGGAGTTGGCCTACAATGAGCAGTTCTTC. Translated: CASSPGGELAYNEQFF.